This T cell receptor (beta chain) stems from a study of shared clonotypes between healthy human individuals. Findings of the study overall: The expectation was that sequencing depth would affect clonotype sharing among donors.

TCRdb's table, derived via immunoSEQ multiplex PCR, lists solely in-frame clones and lacks some. In the table there are 2 million to 3 million clones, 80% to 95% of which are singletons. This clone occurred once. Its antigen is unknown. At the DNA level, this CDR3 is encoded by other sequences in the same sample as well. Sequencing was done on a sample of naive CD4+ T cells from PBMCs. Subset of the sample: CD45RA+ positively selected. The receptor's source is a man aged 18 to 29 in good health. Some clones in this sample may be carry-over from other donors' samples.

CDR3 in amino acids: CASSRDRGYEQYF. In DNA, the CDR3 is TGTGCCAGCAGTCGGGACAGGGGCTACGAGCAGTACTTC. The V gene is TRBV6-1, the J gene TRBJ2-7; 10 bases match TRBD1. CDR3 length: 13 amino acids. Trimming cost V 5 bases and J 3 bases; bases outside gene matches: 1. Germline V gene lookup returns CDR1 MNHNS and CDR2 SASEGT.